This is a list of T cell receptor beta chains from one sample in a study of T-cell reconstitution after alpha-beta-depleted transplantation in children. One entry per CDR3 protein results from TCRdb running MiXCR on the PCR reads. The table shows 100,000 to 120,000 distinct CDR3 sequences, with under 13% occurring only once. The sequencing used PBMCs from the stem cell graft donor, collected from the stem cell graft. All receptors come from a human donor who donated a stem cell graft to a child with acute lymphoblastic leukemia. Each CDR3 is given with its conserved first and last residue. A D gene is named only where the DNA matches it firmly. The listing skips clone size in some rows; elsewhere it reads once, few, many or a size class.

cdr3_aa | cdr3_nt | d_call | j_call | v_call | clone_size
CASSLEGLGTAKNIQYF | TGCGCCAGCAGCTTGGAGGGTTTAGGGACAGCCAAAAACATTCAGTACTTC | . | TRBJ2-4 | TRBV5-1 | many
CSVPGLAGGLGTDTQYF | TGCAGCGTCCCGGGACTAGCGGGAGGGCTCGGCACAGATACGCAGTATTTT | TRBD2 | TRBJ2-3 | TRBV29-1 | many
CSAREQGRKLFF | TGCAGTGCTAGAGAACAGGGGAGAAAACTGTTTTTT | TRBD1 | TRBJ1-4 | TRBV20-1 | many
CASSPSGQGYEQYF | TGTGCCAGCAGTCCCTCGGGACAGGGCTACGAGCAGTACTTC | TRBD1 | TRBJ2-7 | TRBV27 | many
CASSYSRLAGAHEQYF | TGTGCCAGCAGTTACTCAAGACTAGCGGGAGCCCACGAGCAGTACTTC | TRBD2 | TRBJ2-7 | TRBV6-5 | many
CASSSHSYEQYF | TGTGCCAGCAGCTCGCACTCCTACGAGCAGTACTTC | . | TRBJ2-7 | TRBV7-8 | many
CASSRTWDEQYF | TGTGCCAGCAGCCGGACGTGGGACGAGCAGTACTTC | . | TRBJ2-7 | TRBV12-3/TRBV12-4 | many
CATSRDTGMNTEAFF | TGTGCCACCAGCAGAGATACAGGCATGAACACTGAAGCTTTCTTT | . | TRBJ1-1 | TRBV15 | many
CASSLRQGREAKNIQYF | TGTGCCAGCAGCTTAAGGCAGGGTCGTGAGGCCAAAAACATTCAGTACTTC | . | TRBJ2-4 | TRBV11-2 | many
CASSFRTSDRSYEQYF | TGTGCCAGCAGCTTTAGGACTAGCGACCGCTCCTACGAGCAGTACTTC | TRBD2 | TRBJ2-7 | TRBV7-9 | many
CSAKGGRGTGELFF | TGCAGTGCAAAAGGCGGGAGAGGTACCGGGGAGCTGTTTTTT | TRBD2 | TRBJ2-2 | TRBV20-1 | .
CASRGYEQYF | TGTGCCAGCAGGGGGTACGAGCAGTACTTC | . | TRBJ2-7 | TRBV2 | many
CSARERGAGNTEAFF | TGCAGTGCTAGAGAACGGGGGGCCGGGAACACTGAAGCTTTCTTT | . | TRBJ1-1 | TRBV20-1 | many
CASSQGLASDEQYF | TGCGCCAGCAGCCAAGGACTAGCTAGCGACGAGCAGTACTTC | TRBD2 | TRBJ2-7 | TRBV4-3 | many
CASSTFWTRGDPIASYGYTF | TGTGCCAGCAGTACGTTTTGGACCCGGGGCGACCCCATCGCAAGCTATGGCTACACCTTC | . | TRBJ1-2 | TRBV12-3/TRBV12-4 | many
CASSLLRNTIYF | TGTGCCAGCAGTCTACTGAGAAACACCATATATTTT | . | TRBJ1-3 | TRBV12-3/TRBV12-4 | many
CASISPGHLTGELFF | TGTGCCAGCATCAGTCCGGGACACCTCACCGGGGAGCTGTTTTTT | . | TRBJ2-2 | TRBV28 | few
CASNLGFGEQFF | TGCGCCAGCAATTTAGGTTTCGGTGAGCAGTTCTTC | . | TRBJ2-1 | TRBV5-1 | .
CASSLAGSGKGETQYF | TGTGCCAGCAGCTTAGCGGGAAGCGGGAAGGGAGAGACCCAGTACTTC | TRBD2 | TRBJ2-5 | TRBV7-2 | many
CASSEGVDSTDTQYF | TGCGCCAGCAGCGAGGGCGTGGACAGCACAGATACGCAGTATTTT | . | TRBJ2-3 | TRBV5-1 | many
CSAPLWMQDEQYF | TGCAGTGCTCCTCTATGGATGCAGGACGAGCAGTACTTC | . | TRBJ2-7 | TRBV20-1 | many
CASSNHREMNTEAFF | TGTGCCAGCAGCAATCACAGGGAGATGAACACTGAAGCTTTCTTT | . | TRBJ1-1 | TRBV11-1 | .
CATSDFAGGQETQYF | TGTGCCACCAGTGATTTTGCAGGGGGCCAAGAGACCCAGTACTTC | TRBD1 | TRBJ2-5 | TRBV24-1 | many
CASSVGSLDQPQHF | TGTGCCAGCAGCGTAGGAAGTCTAGATCAGCCCCAGCATTTT | . | TRBJ1-5 | TRBV9 | many
CSARVGGGNEQFF | TGCAGTGCTAGGGTAGGGGGGGGAAATGAGCAGTTCTTC | . | TRBJ2-1 | TRBV20-1 | many
CASSLDGLAGAGDTQYF | TGTGCCAGCAGTTTAGATGGACTAGCGGGAGCGGGAGATACGCAGTATTTT | TRBD2 | TRBJ2-3 | TRBV12-3/TRBV12-4 | many
CASSLVRQEAFF | TGTGCCAGCAGCTTAGTGAGACAGGAAGCTTTCTTT | . | TRBJ1-1 | TRBV7-2 | many
CASSLGTGTNYGYTF | TGTGCCAGCAGCTTAGGGACAGGGACTAACTATGGCTACACCTTC | TRBD1 | TRBJ1-2 | TRBV7-9 | many